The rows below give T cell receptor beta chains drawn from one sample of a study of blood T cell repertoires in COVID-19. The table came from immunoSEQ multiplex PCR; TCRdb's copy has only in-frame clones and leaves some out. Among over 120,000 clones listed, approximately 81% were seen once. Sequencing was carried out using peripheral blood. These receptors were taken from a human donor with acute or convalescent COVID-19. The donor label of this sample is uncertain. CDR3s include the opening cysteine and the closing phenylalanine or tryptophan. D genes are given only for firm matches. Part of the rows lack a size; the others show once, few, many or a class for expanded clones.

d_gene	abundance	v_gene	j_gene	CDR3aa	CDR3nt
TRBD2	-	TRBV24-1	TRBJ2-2	CATAGTNNGELFF	TGTGCCACCGCGGGGACTAACAACGGGGAGCTGTTTTTT
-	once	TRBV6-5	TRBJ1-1	CASSYGSVTEAFF	TGTGCCAGCAGTTACGGGAGTGTCACTGAAGCTTTCTTT
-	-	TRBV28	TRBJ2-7	CASSPRQTYEQYF	TGTGCCAGCAGTCCAAGACAGACCTACGAGCAGTACTTC
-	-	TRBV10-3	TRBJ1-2	CAIGEWDSGYTF	TGTGCCATCGGCGAATGGGACTCTGGCTACACCTTC
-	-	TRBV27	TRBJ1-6	CASSPRQGSNSPLHF	TGTGCCAGCTCCCCCCGGCAGGGGAGCAACTCACCCCTCCACTTT
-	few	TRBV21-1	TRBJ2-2	CARIRGGNTGELFF	TGTGCCAGGATTAGAGGTGGGAACACCGGGGAGCTGTTTTTT
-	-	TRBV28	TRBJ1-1	CASGHSDTEAFF	TGTGCCAGTGGACACAGCGACACTGAAGCTTTCTTT
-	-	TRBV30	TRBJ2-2	CARGSATGELFF	TGTGCCCGGGGGAGCGCCACCGGGGAGCTGTTTTTT
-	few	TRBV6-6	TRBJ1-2	CASTPAAGHGYTF	TGTGCCAGCACCCCGGCCGCAGGGCATGGCTACACCTTC
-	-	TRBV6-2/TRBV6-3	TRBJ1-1	CASSSGWSTEAFF	TGTGCCAGCAGCTCTGGGTGGAGCACTGAAGCTTTCTTT
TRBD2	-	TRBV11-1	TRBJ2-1	CASSLRLAGNNEQFF	TGTGCCAGCAGCTTACGACTAGCGGGGAACAATGAGCAGTTCTTC
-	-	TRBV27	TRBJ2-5	CASSLYPPLIGEKRETQYF	TGTGCCAGCAGTTTATATCCCCCCTTGATTGGGGAGAAGAGGGAGACCCAGTACTTC
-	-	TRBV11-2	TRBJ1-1	CASTPASLHTEAFF	TGTGCCAGCACTCCCGCAAGCCTGCACACTGAAGCTTTCTTT
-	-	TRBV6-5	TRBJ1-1	CASRPQGYLTFEAFF	TGTGCCAGCAGGCCTCAGGGGTACCTGACGTTTGAAGCTTTCTTT
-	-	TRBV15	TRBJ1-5	CATSKGSAMLEHF	TGTGCCACCAGCAAGGGGTCTGCCATGTTAGAGCATTTT
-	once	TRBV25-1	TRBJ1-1	CASIGGALNTEAFF	TGTGCCAGCATTGGAGGGGCGTTGAACACTGAAGCTTTCTTT
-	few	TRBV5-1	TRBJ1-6	CASSLQNSPLHF	TGCGCCAGCAGCTTGCAAAATTCACCCCTCCACTTT
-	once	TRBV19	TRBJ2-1	CATRGLGFNEQFF	TGTGCCACCCGCGGGTTGGGGTTCAATGAGCAGTTCTTC
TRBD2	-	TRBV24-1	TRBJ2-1	CATSDPKPGLADEQFF	TGTGCCACCAGTGACCCGAAACCGGGACTAGCGGACGAGCAGTTCTTC
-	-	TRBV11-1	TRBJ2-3	CASSPRRGQSDTQYF	TGTGCCAGCAGCCCTCGGCGGGGGCAGTCAGATACGCAGTATTTT
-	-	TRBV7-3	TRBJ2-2	CASSFQTGELFF	TGTGCCAGCAGCTTCCAGACAGGGGAGCTGTTTTTT
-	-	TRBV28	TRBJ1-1	CASSSQGRNTEAFF	TGTGCCAGCAGTTCTCAGGGGAGGAACACTGAAGCTTTCTTT